This T cell receptor (beta chain) was captured by sequencing in a study of regulatory T cells in long-lasting Graves disease. Notes on the study in general: Persistent cases favored TRBV28, TRBJ1-2 and TRBJ2-5.

Time point noted: persistent/refractory GD, antithyroid drugs over 5 years with positive TRAb. The TCR library was made from RNA that had been extracted from PBMCs in TRIzol. The authors built TCR beta libraries using iRepertoire HTBI primers and Arm-PCR of CDR3 regions. TCRdb processed the multiplex PCR reads anew with MiXCR; each CDR3 protein has one entry. The sample lists around 400,000 distinct CDR3 sequences; around a quarter were seen once. To note about this clonotype: Its target is unknown.

From germline, CDR1 is MNHEY and CDR2 SVGAGI. This CDR3 is 17 amino acids long. The V end lost 0 bases, the J end lost 0 bases, and 14 bases lay between the germline ends. Here the sequenced sample was peripheral blood mononuclear cells (PBMCs), taken when the disease was refractory, from a patient treated with antithyroid drugs. The chain couples TRBV6-5 to TRBJ1-1; TRBD1 might be the D (6 bases). The clonotype comes from a female donor with Graves disease. CDR3 DNA: TGTGCCAGCAGTTACTCGACCGGGGGCAGAATGAACACTGAAGCTTTCTTT. Its translation is CASSYSTGGRMNTEAFF.